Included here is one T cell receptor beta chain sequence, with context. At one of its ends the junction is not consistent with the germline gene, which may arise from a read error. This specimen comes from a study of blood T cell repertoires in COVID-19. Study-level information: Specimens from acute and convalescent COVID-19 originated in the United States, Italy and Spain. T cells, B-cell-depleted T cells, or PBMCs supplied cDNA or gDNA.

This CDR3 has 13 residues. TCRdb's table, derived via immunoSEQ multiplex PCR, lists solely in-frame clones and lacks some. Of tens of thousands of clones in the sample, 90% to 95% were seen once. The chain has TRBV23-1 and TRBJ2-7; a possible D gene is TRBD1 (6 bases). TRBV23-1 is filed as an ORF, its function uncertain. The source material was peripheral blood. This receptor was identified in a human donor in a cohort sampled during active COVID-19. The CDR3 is CASPPLQGYGQYF. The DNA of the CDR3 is TGCGCCAGTCCTCCTCTGCAGGGGTACGGGCAGTACTTC.